The sequence of this TCR beta chain was determined in a study of blood T cells in healthy people across ages. V was clipped by 0 bases and J by 5 bases, with 13 bases between them. Germline V lookup: CDR1 DFQATT, CDR2 SNEGSKA (reference sequence). This CDR3 contains 15 residues. Sample-barcoded 5' priming and a J-beta primer mix drove a second PCR of 7 to 11 cycles. TCRdb itself ran the 5' RACE reads through MiXCR, one entry per CDR3 protein. The sample lists approximately 700,000 distinct CDR3 sequences, approximately 29% occurring once. The TCR originated in an elderly woman in good health. The chain carries TRBV20-1 and TRBJ2-2, with a weak D call TRBD1 (6 bases). Sequenced sample: blood. The CDR3 sequence is CSARDFGGQTGELFF. The CDR3 coding sequence is TGCAGTGCTAGAGATTTTGGGGGACAAACCGGGGAGCTGTTTTTT.